Listed here are 3 T cell receptor beta chains from one sample, sequenced in a study of blood T cell repertoires in COVID-19. Repertoires were generated with immunoSEQ multiplex PCR, while TCRdb's copy carries only in-frame clones and drops some. This repertoire shows roughly 130,000 clones, roughly four fifths found once; its top ten account for about 5%. The sample taken for sequencing was peripheral blood. The source is a woman in her seventies with acute or convalescent COVID-19.

This clone was counted only a few times. The rearrangement links TRBV5-1 to TRBJ1-5; no reliable D call. V was shortened by 3 bases and J by 8 bases, with 12 bases between the two germline ends. Germline V gene lookup returns CDR1 SGHRS and CDR2 YFSETQ. This CDR3 is 13 amino acids long. The CDR3 region has the DNA TGCGCCAGCAGCTATGGCGCGGGTGAGCCCCAGCATTTT. It specifies CASSYGAGEPQHF.

This chain uses TRBV7-9 with TRBJ1-2; the D is unclear. Germline CDR1 is SEHNR and CDR2 is FQNEAQ (reference sequence). V was shortened by 2 bases and J by 7 bases, with 11 bases between the two germline ends. The CDR3 length is 13 residues. CDR3 protein: CASSLSGGIGYTF. DNA for the CDR3: TGTGCCAGCAGCTTATCTGGAGGAATTGGCTACACCTTC.

The genes are TRBV29-1 and TRBJ2-5; D is perhaps TRBD2 (7 bases). The CDR3 totals 14 residues. Trimming stripped 8 bases from V and 1 base from J, with 17 bases between. Germline CDR1 is SQVTM and CDR2 is ANQGSEA. The CDR3 protein is CSTAGAGVQETQYF. Written as DNA, the CDR3 is TGCAGCACTGCGGGGGCGGGGGTCCAAGAGACCCAGTACTTC.